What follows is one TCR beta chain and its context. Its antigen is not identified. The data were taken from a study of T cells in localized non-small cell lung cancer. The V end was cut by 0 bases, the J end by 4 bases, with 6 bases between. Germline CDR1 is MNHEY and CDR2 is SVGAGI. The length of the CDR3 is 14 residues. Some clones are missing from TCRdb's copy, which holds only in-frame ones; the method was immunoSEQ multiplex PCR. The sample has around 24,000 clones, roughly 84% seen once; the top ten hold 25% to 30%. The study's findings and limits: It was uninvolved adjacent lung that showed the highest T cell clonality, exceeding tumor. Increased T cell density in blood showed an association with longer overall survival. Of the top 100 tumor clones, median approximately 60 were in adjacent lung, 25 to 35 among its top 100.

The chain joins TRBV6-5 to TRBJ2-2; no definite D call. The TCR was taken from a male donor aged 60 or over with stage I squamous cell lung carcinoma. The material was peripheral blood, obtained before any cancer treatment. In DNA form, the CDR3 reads TGTGCCAGCAGTTACTCGACCTCCACCGGGGAGCTGTTTTTT. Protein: CASSYSTSTGELFF.